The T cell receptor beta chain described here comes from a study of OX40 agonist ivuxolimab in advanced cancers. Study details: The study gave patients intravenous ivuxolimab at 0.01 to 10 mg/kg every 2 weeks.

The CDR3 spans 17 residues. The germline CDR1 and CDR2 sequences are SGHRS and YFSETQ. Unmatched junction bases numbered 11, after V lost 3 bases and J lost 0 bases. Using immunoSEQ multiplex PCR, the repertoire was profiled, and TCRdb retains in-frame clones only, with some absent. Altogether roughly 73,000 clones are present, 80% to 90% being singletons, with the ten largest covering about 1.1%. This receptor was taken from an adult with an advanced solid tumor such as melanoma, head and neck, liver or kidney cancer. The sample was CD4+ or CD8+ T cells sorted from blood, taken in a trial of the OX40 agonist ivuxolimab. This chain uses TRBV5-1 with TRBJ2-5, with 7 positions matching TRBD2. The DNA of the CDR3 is TGCGCCAGCAGCTCAGAAGGGACTACCATGGACCAAGAGACCCAGTACTTC. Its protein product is CASSSEGTTMDQETQYF.